This TCR beta chain was identified during a study of T-cell reconstitution after alpha-beta-depleted transplantation in children. Unique molecular identifiers were built into the TCRbeta library. Each CDR3 protein is one row after TCRdb ran MiXCR on the PCR reads. The sample has around 700,000 distinct CDR3 sequences; around 13% are singletons. Germline assignment: CDR1 MNHEY and CDR2 SMNVEV (reference sequence). The CDR3 consists of 14 residues. V was clipped by 5 bases and J by 5 bases; unmatched bases: 8. Notes on the study in general: Alpha-beta T cells present about two months after transplant were reported to originate from several hundred expanded graft clones.

This clonotype occurred a few times. The antigen is not known. The J gene is TRBJ2-5, the V gene TRBV27; 7 bases map to TRBD1. This receptor was obtained from a girl aged 2-10 years with congenital amegakaryocytic thrombocytopenia, due to receive a stem cell transplant. The sequencing here drew on PBMCs, taken before TCRalphabeta/CD19-depleted stem cell transplant. The CDR3 loop is CASSLKTGRETQYF. Written as DNA, the CDR3 is TGTGCCAGCAGTCTGAAGACAGGGCGGGAGACCCAGTACTTC.